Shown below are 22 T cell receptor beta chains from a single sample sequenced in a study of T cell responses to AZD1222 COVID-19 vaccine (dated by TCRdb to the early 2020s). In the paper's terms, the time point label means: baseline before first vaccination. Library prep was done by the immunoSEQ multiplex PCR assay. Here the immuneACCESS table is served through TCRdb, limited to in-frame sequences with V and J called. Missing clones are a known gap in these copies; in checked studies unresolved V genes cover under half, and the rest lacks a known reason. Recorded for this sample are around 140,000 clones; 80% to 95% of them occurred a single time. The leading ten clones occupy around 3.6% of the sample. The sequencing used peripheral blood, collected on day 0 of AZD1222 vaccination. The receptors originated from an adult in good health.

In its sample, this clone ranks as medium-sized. This CDR3 is CASSDSRGGGTDTQYF. Here the CDR3 DNA reads TGTGCCAGCAGTGACTCGAGGGGTGGGGGCACAGATACGCAGTATTTT. The chain employs TRBV6-4 and TRBJ2-3; TRBD1 or TRBD2 may be the D gene (5 bases each). The CDR3 extends over 16 amino acids. V was cut by 0 bases and J by 1 base, with 11 bases left in between. CDR1 is MRHNA and CDR2 is SNTAGT in the germline V gene.

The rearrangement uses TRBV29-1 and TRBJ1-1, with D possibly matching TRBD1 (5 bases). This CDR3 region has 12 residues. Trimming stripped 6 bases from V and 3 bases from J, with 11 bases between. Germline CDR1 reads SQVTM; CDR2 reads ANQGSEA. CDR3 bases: TGCAGCGTCGGCAGGGAGCACACTGAAGCTTTCTTT. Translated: CSVGREHTEAFF.

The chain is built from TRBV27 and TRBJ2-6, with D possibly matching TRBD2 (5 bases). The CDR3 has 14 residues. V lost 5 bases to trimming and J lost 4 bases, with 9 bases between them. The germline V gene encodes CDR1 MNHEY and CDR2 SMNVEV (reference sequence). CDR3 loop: CASSRPGGANVLTF. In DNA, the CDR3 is TGTGCCAGCAGTAGACCGGGAGGGGCCAACGTCCTGACTTTC.

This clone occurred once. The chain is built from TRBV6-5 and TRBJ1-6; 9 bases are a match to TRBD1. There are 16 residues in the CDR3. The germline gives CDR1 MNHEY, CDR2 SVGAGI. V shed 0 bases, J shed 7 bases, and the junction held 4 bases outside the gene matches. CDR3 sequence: CASSYSNRGQNSPLHF. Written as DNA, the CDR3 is TGTGCCAGCAGTTACTCGAACAGGGGGCAGAATTCACCCCTCCACTTT.

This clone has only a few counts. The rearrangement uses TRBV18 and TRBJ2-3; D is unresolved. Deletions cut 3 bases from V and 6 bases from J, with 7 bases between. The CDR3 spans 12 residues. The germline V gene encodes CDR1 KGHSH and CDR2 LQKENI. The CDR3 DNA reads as TGTGCCAGCTCACCCTTGAGCGATACGCAGTATTTT. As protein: CASSPLSDTQYF.

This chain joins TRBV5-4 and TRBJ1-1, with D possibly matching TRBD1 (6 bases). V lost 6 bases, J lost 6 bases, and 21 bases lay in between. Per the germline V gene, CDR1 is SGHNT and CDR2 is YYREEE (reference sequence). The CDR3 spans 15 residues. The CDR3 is CASTPTGGDLPEAFF. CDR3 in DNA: TGTGCCAGCACCCCGACAGGAGGAGATTTGCCTGAAGCTTTCTTT.

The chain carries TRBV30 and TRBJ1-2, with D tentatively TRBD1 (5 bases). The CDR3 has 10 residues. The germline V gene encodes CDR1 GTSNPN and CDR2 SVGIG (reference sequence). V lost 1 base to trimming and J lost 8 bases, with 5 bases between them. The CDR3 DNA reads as TGTGCCTGGAGTGGGGACGGCTACACCTTC. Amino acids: CAWSGDGYTF.

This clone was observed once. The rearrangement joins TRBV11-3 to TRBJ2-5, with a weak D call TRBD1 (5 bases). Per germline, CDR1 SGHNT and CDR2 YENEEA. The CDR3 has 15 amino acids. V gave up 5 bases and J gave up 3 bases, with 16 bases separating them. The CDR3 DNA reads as TGTGCCAGCAGCCTGTCAGGGCTGGTGGAAGAGACCCAGTACTTC. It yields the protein CASSLSGLVEETQYF.

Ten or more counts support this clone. The CDR3 DNA follows: TGTGCCAGCAGCGCCCGGACTAGCGGTGGGTACAATGAGCAGTTCTTC. Encoded protein: CASSARTSGGYNEQFF. V usage is TRBV11-2 and J usage is TRBJ2-1; TRBD2 agrees at 10 bases. Trimming took 5 bases from V and 4 from J; bases not matched to a gene: 8. The V gene's germline CDR1 is SGHAT and CDR2 FQNNGV. The CDR3 is 16 amino acids.

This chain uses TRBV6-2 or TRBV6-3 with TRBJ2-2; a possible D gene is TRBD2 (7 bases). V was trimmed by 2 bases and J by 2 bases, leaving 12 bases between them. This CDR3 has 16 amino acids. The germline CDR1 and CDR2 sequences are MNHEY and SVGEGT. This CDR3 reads CASSYGGGHNTGELFF. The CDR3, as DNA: TGTGCCAGCAGTTACGGGGGGGGGCACAACACCGGGGAGCTGTTTTTT.

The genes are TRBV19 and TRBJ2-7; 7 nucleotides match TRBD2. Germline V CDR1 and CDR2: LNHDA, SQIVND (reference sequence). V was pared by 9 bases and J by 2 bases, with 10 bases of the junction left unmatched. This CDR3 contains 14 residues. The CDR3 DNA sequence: TGTGCCAGCCGAGGGGAGGGATCTGCCTACGAGCAGTACTTC. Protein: CASRGEGSAYEQYF. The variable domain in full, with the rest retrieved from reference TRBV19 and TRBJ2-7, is DGGITQSPKYLFRKEGQNVTLSCEQNLNHDAMYWYRQDPGQGLRLIYYSQIVNDFQKGDIAEGYSVSREKKESFPLTVTSAQKNPTAFYLCASRGEGSAYEQYFGPGTRLTVT.

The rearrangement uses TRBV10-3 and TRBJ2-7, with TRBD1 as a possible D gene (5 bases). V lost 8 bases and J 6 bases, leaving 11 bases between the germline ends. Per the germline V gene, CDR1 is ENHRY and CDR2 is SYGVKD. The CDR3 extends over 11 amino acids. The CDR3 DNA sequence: TGTGCCATCCGGGCAGGGCTCGAGCAGTACTTC. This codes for CAIRAGLEQYF.

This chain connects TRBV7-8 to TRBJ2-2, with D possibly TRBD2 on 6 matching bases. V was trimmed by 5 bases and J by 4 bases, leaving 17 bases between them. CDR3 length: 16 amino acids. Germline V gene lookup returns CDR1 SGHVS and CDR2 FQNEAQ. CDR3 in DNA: TGTGCCAGCAGCAAGACTAGTTTTGTGGGCACCGGGGAGCTGTTTTTT. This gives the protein CASSKTSFVGTGELFF.

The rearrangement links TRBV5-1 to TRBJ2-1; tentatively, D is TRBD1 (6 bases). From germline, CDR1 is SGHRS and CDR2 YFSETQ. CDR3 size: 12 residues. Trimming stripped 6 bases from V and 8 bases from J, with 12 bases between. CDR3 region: CASTGGGHEQFF. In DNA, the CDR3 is TGCGCCAGCACTGGGGGCGGGCATGAGCAGTTCTTC.

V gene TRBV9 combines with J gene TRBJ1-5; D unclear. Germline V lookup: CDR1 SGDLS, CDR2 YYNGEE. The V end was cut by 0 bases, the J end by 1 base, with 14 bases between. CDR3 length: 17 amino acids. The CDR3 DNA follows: TGTGCCAGCAGCGTAGTGGCGGGGTTTGGAAGCAATCAGCCCCAGCATTTT. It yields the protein CASSVVAGFGSNQPQHF.

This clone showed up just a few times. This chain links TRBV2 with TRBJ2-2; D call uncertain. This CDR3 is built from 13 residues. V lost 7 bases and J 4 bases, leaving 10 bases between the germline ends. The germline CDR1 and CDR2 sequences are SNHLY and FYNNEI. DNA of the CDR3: TGTGCCAGCATTATAGTAGCCACCGGGGAGCTGTTTTTT. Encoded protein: CASIIVATGELFF.

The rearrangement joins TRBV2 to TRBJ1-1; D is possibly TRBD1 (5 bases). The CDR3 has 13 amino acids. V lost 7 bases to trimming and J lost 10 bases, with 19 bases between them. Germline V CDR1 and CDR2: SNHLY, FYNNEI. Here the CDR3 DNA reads TGTGCCAGCAAGTTAGACTCGGGGGGGACAGCTTTCTTT. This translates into CASKLDSGGTAFF.

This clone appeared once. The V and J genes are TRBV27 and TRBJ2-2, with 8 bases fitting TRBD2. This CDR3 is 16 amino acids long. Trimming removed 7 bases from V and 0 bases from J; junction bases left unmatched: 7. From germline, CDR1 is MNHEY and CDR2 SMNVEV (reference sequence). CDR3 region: CASKVLTSANTGELFF. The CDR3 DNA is TGTGCCAGCAAAGTTCTGACTAGCGCGAACACCGGGGAGCTGTTTTTT.

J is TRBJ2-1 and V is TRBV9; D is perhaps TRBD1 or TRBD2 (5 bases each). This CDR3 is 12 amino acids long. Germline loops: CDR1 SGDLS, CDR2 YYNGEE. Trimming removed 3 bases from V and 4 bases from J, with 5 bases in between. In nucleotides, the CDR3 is TGTGCCAGCAGCGGGGGGTACAATGAGCAGTTCTTC. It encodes CASSGGYNEQFF.

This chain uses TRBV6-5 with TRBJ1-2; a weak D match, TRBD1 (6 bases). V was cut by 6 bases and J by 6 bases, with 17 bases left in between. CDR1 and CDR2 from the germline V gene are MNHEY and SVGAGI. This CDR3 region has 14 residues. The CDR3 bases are TGTGCCAGCAGGCGTAAAGGGGGGGCCCATGGCTACACCTTC. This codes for CASRRKGGAHGYTF.

The CDR3 coding sequence is TGTGCCAGCAGCTTAGAGCCCACAGGGATCGGCTATGGCTACACCTTC. Its protein is CASSLEPTGIGYGYTF. The chain is built from TRBV7-2 and TRBJ1-2; perhaps TRBD1 as D (6 bases). Per germline, CDR1 SGHTA and CDR2 FQGNSA. V lost 1 base and J 4 bases, leaving 16 bases between the germline ends. There are 16 residues in the CDR3.

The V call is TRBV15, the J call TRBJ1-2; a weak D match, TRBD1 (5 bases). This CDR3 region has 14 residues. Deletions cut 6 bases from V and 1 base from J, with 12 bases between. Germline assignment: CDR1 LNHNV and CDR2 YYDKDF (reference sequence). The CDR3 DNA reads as TGTGCCACCAGTCCTTCGACAGTTAACTATGGCTACACCTTC. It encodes CATSPSTVNYGYTF. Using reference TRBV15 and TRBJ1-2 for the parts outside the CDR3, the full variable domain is DAMVIQNPRYQVTQFGKPVTLSCSQTLNHNVMYWYQQKSSQAPKLLFHYYDKDFNNEADTPDNFQSRRPNTSFCFLDIRSPGLGDTAMYLCATSPSTVNYGYTFGSGTRLTVV.